One and the same sample provided the 21 T cell receptor beta chains below, sequenced in a study of blood T cell repertoires in COVID-19. Using immunoSEQ multiplex PCR, the repertoire was profiled, and TCRdb retains in-frame clones only, with some absent. The sample carries about 210,000 clones, around 90% recorded once. The sequenced sample consisted of peripheral blood. These TCRs come from a young man with acute or convalescent COVID-19.

V gene TRBV6-5 combines with J gene TRBJ2-1, with TRBD1 matching 8 bases. J gave up 2 bases and V 3 bases, and 6 bases lay outside the gene matches. Germline CDR1 MNHEY, CDR2 SVGAGI. The CDR3 loop spans 16 amino acids. The CDR3 protein is CASSYGGQGPYNEQFF. The CDR3 DNA sequence: TGTGCCAGCAGTTATGGCGGACAGGGTCCCTACAATGAGCAGTTCTTC.

This chain uses TRBV5-6 with TRBJ2-1; a weak D match, TRBD1 (6 bases). The V end was cut by 6 bases, the J end by 8 bases, with 18 bases between. The CDR3 length is 14 residues. Germline V gives CDR1 SGHDT, CDR2 YYEEEE. DNA of the CDR3: TGTGCCAGCACCAAGAGGGGGATCTGGGATGAGCAGTTCTTC. It specifies CASTKRGIWDEQFF.

This chain connects TRBV29-1 to TRBJ2-3; D perhaps matches TRBD2 (7 bases). Germline assignment: CDR1 SQVTM and CDR2 ANQGSEA. This CDR3 comprises 15 residues. The ends were cut back, 6 bases at V and 3 bases at J, with 19 bases in the middle. The CDR3 DNA follows: TGCAGCGTCCACAGTGGGGCGGGGGCAACAGATACGCAGTATTTT. This codes for CSVHSGAGATDTQYF.

V gene TRBV18 combines with J gene TRBJ1-5, with D possibly being TRBD1 (5 bases). The CDR3 extends over 14 amino acids. From germline, CDR1 is KGHSH and CDR2 LQKENI. Trimming cost V 3 bases and J 8 bases, with 14 bases left between them. CDR3 nucleotide sequence: TGTGCCAGCTCACCGACGGCCGGAGGGGAGCCCCAGCATTTT. It yields the protein CASSPTAGGEPQHF.

The rearrangement uses TRBV27 and TRBJ2-7; 9 bases agree with TRBD1. V was clipped by 8 bases and J by 6 bases; unmatched bases: 11. The CDR3 spans 14 residues. The germline gives CDR1 MNHEY, CDR2 SMNVEV (reference sequence). The CDR3 here is CASGSWDRDSEQYF. In DNA, the CDR3 is TGTGCCAGCGGGAGTTGGGACAGGGACTCCGAGCAGTACTTC.

The J gene is TRBJ2-5, the V gene TRBV6-5; 8 bases are shared with TRBD2. This CDR3 comprises 15 residues. Germline V lookup: CDR1 MNHEY, CDR2 SVGAGI. Trimming removed 5 bases from V and 2 bases from J; junction bases left unmatched: 7. The CDR3 loop is CASSQRERSQETQYF. DNA for the CDR3: TGTGCCAGCAGTCAGCGGGAGAGGTCTCAAGAGACCCAGTACTTC.

The chain joins TRBV20-1 to TRBJ1-1, with a tentative D call TRBD1 (5 bases). The CDR3 consists of 11 residues. Trimming cost V 6 bases and J 7 bases, with 12 bases left between them. Germline CDR1 DFQATT, CDR2 SNEGSKA (reference sequence). The CDR3 DNA sequence: TGCAGTGCGCCGGACATCTTTGAAGCTTTCTTT. Its translation: CSAPDIFEAFF.

The chain is built from TRBV18 and TRBJ2-7; 8 bases match TRBD1. The CDR3 is 15 amino acids. The trim removed 2 bases at V and 4 bases at J, leaving 7 bases unmatched. The germline V gene encodes CDR1 KGHSH and CDR2 LQKENI. The CDR3 DNA is TGTGCCAGCTCACCAACCCAGGGGGCCAAGTACGAGCAGTACTTC. This sequence encodes CASSPTQGAKYEQYF.

This clone has more than one count but fewer than ten. The V gene is TRBV6-4, the J gene TRBJ2-3, with 11 nucleotides matching TRBD2. This CDR3 contains 15 residues. The junction had 3 bases not matched to a gene; V was cut back by 6 bases and J by 1 base. Germline loops: CDR1 MRHNA, CDR2 SNTAGT. CDR3 DNA sequence: TGTGCCAGCAGCCTACTAGCGGGGGGCACAGATACGCAGTATTTT. This encodes CASSLLAGGTDTQYF.

The V call is TRBV5-1, the J call TRBJ2-1; possibly TRBD1 for D (6 bases). Germline V CDR1 and CDR2: SGHRS, YFSETQ. CDR3 size: 16 residues. With 4 bases removed from V and 0 bases from J, the gap between germline ends came to 14 bases. CDR3 nucleotides: TGCGCCAGCAGCCACCAGAGGACAGTCTCCTACAATGAGCAGTTCTTC. Translating it yields CASSHQRTVSYNEQFF.

The J gene is TRBJ2-7, the V gene TRBV5-4; 14 nucleotides line up with TRBD2. The CDR3 sequence is 16 residues long. J was trimmed by 4 bases and V by 3 bases; bases with no gene match: 6. Germline-derived CDR1 and CDR2 are SGHNT and YYREEE (reference sequence). The CDR3 DNA reads as TGTGCCAGCAGCTGGGGACTAGCGGGAGTTGGTTACGAGCAGTACTTC. The encoded protein is CASSWGLAGVGYEQYF.

The chain carries TRBV28 and TRBJ2-1, with 9 bases matching TRBD1. Germline trimming cut 10 bases from V and 3 bases from J; bases unmatched to any gene: 7. The germline V gene has CDR1 MDHEN and CDR2 SYDVKM. The length of the CDR3 is 14 residues. The CDR3 region has the DNA TGTGCCACAGGGTACAGGGGGCTCTACAATGAGCAGTTCTTC. Its translation: CATGYRGLYNEQFF.

This rearrangement joins TRBV18 to TRBJ2-7; no definite D call. Germline V gives CDR1 KGHSH, CDR2 LQKENI. CDR3 length equals 14 residues. V lost 0 bases and J lost 2, with 8 bases in between. CDR3 in amino acids: CASSPPASAYEQYF. In DNA, the CDR3 is TGTGCCAGCTCACCACCAGCCTCCGCCTACGAGCAGTACTTC.

The J gene is TRBJ2-7, the V gene TRBV24-1; possible D gene TRBD1, 6 bases. The CDR3 sequence is 15 residues long. With 8 bases removed from V and 5 bases from J, the gap between germline ends came to 21 bases. Germline V lookup: CDR1 KGHDR, CDR2 SFDVKD. CDR3 bases: TGTGCCACCATTCTCCCACACAGGGTAATTGACGAGCAGTACTTC. Translating gives CATILPHRVIDEQYF.

The chain joins TRBV18 to TRBJ1-2, with 8 bases aligning to TRBD1. This CDR3 is built from 13 residues. Per the germline V gene, CDR1 is KGHSH and CDR2 is LQKENI. Trimming cost V 2 bases and J 8 bases; bases outside gene matches: 4. The CDR3 DNA reads as TGTGCCAGCTCACCAAGGACAGGGAGCGGCTACACCTTC. It encodes CASSPRTGSGYTF. The entire variable domain, with the rest obtained from reference TRBV18 and TRBJ1-2, is as follows: NAGVMQNPRHLVRRRGQEARLRCSPMKGHSHVYWYRQLPEEGLKFMVYLQKENIIDESGMPKERFSAEFPKEGPSILRIQQVVRGDSAAYFCASSPRTGSGYTFGSGTRLTVV.

The chain employs TRBV28 and TRBJ1-2, with D possibly matching TRBD1 (6 bases). Between the trimmed V and J ends, which lost 6 bases and 8 bases, there was a span of 28 bases. Germline values: CDR1 MDHEN, CDR2 SYDVKM. CDR3 length equals 17 residues. The CDR3 loop reads CASRPTLTNRVARGYTF. In DNA, the CDR3 is TGTGCCAGCAGGCCTACGTTAACCAACAGGGTGGCGAGGGGCTACACCTTC.

The CDR3 loop is CASSVEGTGGAFF. In nucleotides, the CDR3 is TGTGCCAGCAGCGTAGAGGGGACAGGGGGAGCTTTCTTT. The chain has TRBV9 and TRBJ1-1; 11 bases are a match to TRBD1. With V trimmed by 0 bases and J by 10 bases, 2 bases remained unmatched. This CDR3 comprises 13 residues. Germline CDR1 and CDR2: SGDLS and YYNGEE.

The chain is built from TRBV15 and TRBJ2-7, with a possible D match to TRBD1 (5 bases). V dropped 3 bases and J dropped 7 bases, with 10 bases sitting between them. CDR3 length: 12 amino acids. CDR1 and CDR2 from the germline V gene are LNHNV and YYDKDF (reference sequence). DNA of the CDR3: TGTGCCACCAGCAGGCCGGCAGGGGAGCAGTACTTC. Protein: CATSRPAGEQYF.

The table lists this clone with a count of one. The chain uses TRBV18 and TRBJ2-1; 10 positions agree with TRBD1. Germline V gene sequence: CDR1 KGHSH, CDR2 LQKENI. CDR3 length: 12 residues. V was clipped by 3 bases and J by 10 bases; unmatched bases: 0. The CDR3 loop is CASSPTGGEQFF. In DNA, the CDR3 is TGTGCCAGCTCACCGACAGGGGGCGAGCAGTTCTTC. Using reference TRBV18 and TRBJ2-1 for the parts outside the CDR3, the full variable domain is NAGVMQNPRHLVRRRGQEARLRCSPMKGHSHVYWYRQLPEEGLKFMVYLQKENIIDESGMPKERFSAEFPKEGPSILRIQQVVRGDSAAYFCASSPTGGEQFFGPGTRLTVL.

V is TRBV7-8 and J is TRBJ1-6, with 8 bases matching TRBD1. This CDR3 spans 16 amino acids. J lost 10 bases, V lost 5 bases, and 13 bases had no gene match. The V gene's germline CDR1 is SGHVS and CDR2 FQNEAQ. CDR3 protein: CASSQSDRGNTSPLHF. CDR3 sequence (DNA): TGTGCCAGCAGCCAGTCAGACAGGGGAAATACCTCACCCCTCCACTTT.

This rearrangement joins TRBV5-1 to TRBJ2-3; 10 positions match TRBD2. Germline V gene data show CDR1 as SGHRS and CDR2 as YFSETQ. J lost 0 bases, V lost 5 bases, and 9 bases had no gene match. CDR3 length: 17 residues. The CDR3 DNA reads as TGCGCCAGCAGTTTGACTAGCGGGTACCTCAGCACAGATACGCAGTATTTT. It is translated as CASSLTSGYLSTDTQYF.